This entry features one T cell receptor (beta chain) sequence. Its antigen is unknown. No base quality information exists; no much larger clone differs at one position. High-throughput TCR beta sequencing profiled peripheral blood CD8+ and CD4+ T cells from healthy donors, Susac syndrome patients and multiple sclerosis patients. The multiple sclerosis controls were treatment-naive patients whose relapsing-remitting disease, either stable or active, fulfilled the revised McDonald criteria. Bulk CD8+ and CD4+ T cells were purified by magnetic negative isolation, whereas CD8+ TEMRA cells were enriched by FACS. Blood was collected in EDTA tubes and processed within 24 hours, with PBMCs isolated through density gradient centrifugation. PBMCs intended for TCR sequencing were cryopreserved in liquid nitrogen and were subsequently thawed in a 37 degrees C water bath. Purity of sorted or isolated CD4+, CD8+ and CD8+ TEMRA cells was at least 90%.

These data belong to a study of CD8 T cells in Susac syndrome (dated by TCRdb to between 2018 and 2021). Notes on the research overall: Whether CD8+ T cell activation and differentiation in Susac syndrome was antigen driven was tested using repertoire sequencing.

CDR1 and CDR2 (SQVTM, ANQGSEA) derive from the germline V gene. Spanning cysteine to phenylalanine, the CDR3 consists of 13 amino acids. The CDR3 DNA has 39 bases and is translated from base 1. Relative to germline, V is 6 bases shorter and J is 0 bases shorter, with 10 bases between their ends. RNA was extracted using the RNeasy kit, and roughly 0.5 to 1 ug of the RNA was reverse transcribed with random hexamers. The immunoSEQ multiplex PCR assay, covering 54 Vbeta and 13 Jbeta segments, was used to amplify TCR beta CDR3 regions. Bias from PCR amplification was corrected by using a synthetic template baseline for primer optimization and for computational correction. Processing in the source paper ran as follows. Only productive sequences were kept, with reads annotated to V, D and J genes according to IMGT and analyzed in immunoSEQ Analyzer. Clonality was calculated as one minus the Shannon entropy normalized by log2 of the number of productive unique sequences. For each patient and control, public and private clones were evaluated within the 100 most prevalent clones. Susac-specific clones were defined as absent from healthy and MS cohorts, 1052 published viral clones and other ImmuneACCESS disease sequences. TCRdb ran its own pipeline on the public reads, namely fastp trimming at Q25 and MiXCR clone calling, and kept in-frame beta chains. Records with the same CDR3 protein are collapsed into one entry carrying the most frequent genes and DNA. These V and J calls rely on TCRdb rather than the paper's analysis. In all, the sample holds around 230,000 distinct CDR3 sequences, and around 95% of those were seen once. The biggest ten clones account for about 0.091% of the sample.

Broader findings and caveats from the paper: The study acknowledged that relatively few individuals were included in the TCR sequencing and HLA analysis.

The TCR originated in a human donor with multiple sclerosis. Sequencing was done on a sample of CD4+ T cells from PBMCs. The V gene is TRBV29-1 and the J gene is TRBJ2-3; the D region is possibly TRBD1 or TRBD2, each matching across 6 bases. The CDR3 is CSVDSGSTDTQYF. The sequence in DNA is TGCAGCGTGGACAGCGGGAGCACAGATACGCAGTATTTT.